Described below is a single T cell receptor (beta chain) sequence and its context. Antigen unknown. The sample belongs to a study of PD-L1 blockade in urothelial cancer. Time point reported: pretreatment peripheral blood. V shed 8 bases and J shed 3 bases, with 17 bases lying between them. Germline CDR1 reads MRHNA; CDR2 reads SNTAGT. The CDR3 has 14 amino acids. Study outcomes and limitations: Prediction of better survival came from below-median pretreatment blood TCR clonality.

TCRdb's copy holds only in-frame clones and misses some; the assay was immunoSEQ multiplex PCR. The table records some 71,000 clones, approximately 80% of them present only once. The receptor's source is a man aged 35 to 55 with urothelial cancer. The sequenced sample was PBMCs, obtained around atezolizumab (anti-PD-L1) treatment. This chain joins TRBV6-4 and TRBJ2-7; perhaps TRBD1 as D (6 bases). The CDR3 DNA reads TGTGCCAGCGGGATACAGGGTGGGTACTACGAGCAGTACTTC. Translating it yields CASGIQGGYYEQYF.